The source of this T cell receptor (beta chain) is a study of T cell responses to AZD1222 COVID-19 vaccine. CDR3 length equals 19 residues. The germline gives CDR1 LNHDA, CDR2 SQIVND (reference sequence). The V segment lost 3 bases and the J segment 4 bases; nucleotides outside the gene matches: 19. Notes on this clone: Antigen: not known.

Here immunoSEQ multiplex PCR was the method, and the copy in TCRdb shows in-frame clones only, minus some. The data contain over 100,000 clones, about 90% of them seen just once; the ten biggest clones take up approximately 5%. Study observations and caveats: Donors were mostly white British, more females; clonal diversity possibly underestimated. The CD4 TCRs associated with vaccination extended across spike and predominated at 160-218 and 743-854.

The sample here was peripheral blood, taken on day 0 of AZD1222 vaccination. The TCR was taken from an adult in good health. The V gene is TRBV19, the J gene TRBJ2-7; the match to TRBD2 covers 9 bases. The CDR3 DNA is TGTGCCAGTAGTATTCTCGCCCCAGGGGGTAGCGGGAGATCGTACGAGCAGTACTTC. It translates to CASSILAPGGSGRSYEQYF.